One sample yielded the 17 T cell receptor beta chains listed below, sequenced in a study of CD8+ T cells in alopecia areata. The authors extracted RNA and reverse transcribed it into cDNA as the sequencing template. TCRdb keeps only in-frame clones here, not all; method: immunoSEQ multiplex PCR. The table shows more than 100,000 clones, with approximately 58% occurring only once. The sequenced material came from CD4+ T cells sorted from blood. The source is a human donor in good health.

This sequence joins TRBV6-5 and TRBJ1-6; 7 bases match TRBD1. V dropped 0 bases and J dropped 5; count of bases not matched to a gene: 1. Germline V gene sequence: CDR1 MNHEY, CDR2 SVGAGI. The CDR3 is 15 amino acids. CDR3 region: CASSYSTGNNSPLHF. DNA of the CDR3: TGTGCCAGCAGTTACTCGACAGGGAATAATTCACCCCTCCACTTT.

The gene calls are TRBV10-3 and TRBJ2-1, with D perhaps matching TRBD2 (6 bases). V shed 0 bases and J shed 5 bases, with 17 bases lying between them. The CDR3 has 17 residues. CDR1 ENHRY and CDR2 SYGVKD come from the germline V gene. The CDR3 bases are TGTGCCATCAGTGAGTCGATTCATCGGGGGATAAACAATGAGCAGTTCTTC. As protein: CAISESIHRGINNEQFF.

The chain uses TRBV30 and TRBJ2-5, with 8 bases lining up with TRBD1. The CDR3 has 15 residues. V lost 3 bases to trimming and J lost 1 base; unmatched junction nucleotides: 7. Germline loops: CDR1 GTSNPN, CDR2 SVGIG (reference sequence). In DNA form, the CDR3 reads TGTGCCTGGAGGACAGGGGTAACCACCCAAGAGACCCAGTACTTC. This encodes CAWRTGVTTQETQYF.

This clone was detected only a few times. CDR3 loop: CASHSLGMRGNTIYF. CDR3 nucleotides: TGTGCCAGCCACTCTCTCGGAATGCGTGGAAACACCATATATTTT. This sequence joins TRBV6-6 and TRBJ1-3; D uncertain. CDR3 size: 15 residues. Trimming stripped 8 bases from V and 3 bases from J, with 17 bases between. Germline lookup yields CDR1 MNHNY and CDR2 SVGAGI (reference sequence).

This clone occurred many times. The chain joins TRBV5-1 to TRBJ2-1; the D call may be TRBD1 or TRBD2 (5 bases each). Germline V gene lookup returns CDR1 SGHRS and CDR2 YFSETQ. The CDR3 consists of 16 residues. Trimming took 4 bases from V and 6 from J, leaving 20 bases between them. Here the CDR3 DNA reads TGCGCCAGCAGCGTTACAGCAGGGACCCTACTCAATGAGCAGTTCTTC. Its protein is CASSVTAGTLLNEQFF.

The rearrangement joins TRBV13 to TRBJ2-3; no clear D. This CDR3 is 11 amino acids long. Germline V lookup: CDR1 PRHDT, CDR2 FYEKMQ (reference sequence). V lost 2 bases and J lost 6, with 3 bases in between. The CDR3 protein is CASSLWDTQYF. CDR3 DNA sequence: TGTGCCAGCAGCTTATGGGATACGCAGTATTTT.

This clone has just one count. This sequence joins TRBV6-5 and TRBJ2-7, with TRBD2 as a possible D gene (6 bases). The CDR3 is made up of 14 amino acids. Looked up from germline, CDR1 is MNHEY and CDR2 is SVGAGI. Trimming left V 0 bases short and J 7 bases short, with 13 bases between. The CDR3 DNA follows: TGTGCCAGCAGTTACTCGCGGGGTTTTGGGGAGCAGTACTTC. Translated, it gives CASSYSRGFGEQYF.

CDR3: CAWSYGKSNQPQHF. The CDR3 DNA reads TGTGCCTGGAGTTACGGGAAGTCCAATCAGCCCCAGCATTTT. The V and J genes are TRBV30 and TRBJ1-5; no clear D. The V gene's germline CDR1 is GTSNPN and CDR2 SVGIG (reference sequence). V lost 2 bases and J lost 3, with 11 bases in between. The CDR3 contains 14 residues.

The table lists this clone with a count of one. This chain joins TRBV30 and TRBJ2-7; unclear D gene. This CDR3 has 12 residues. The germline gives CDR1 GTSNPN, CDR2 SVGIG (reference sequence). Trimming pared 1 base from V and 5 bases from J, leaving 9 bases between. The CDR3 region is CAWSAVWNEQYF. The CDR3 DNA reads as TGTGCCTGGAGTGCAGTCTGGAACGAGCAGTACTTC.

This clone was seen once. The chain recombines TRBV6-4 with TRBJ2-1, with D perhaps matching TRBD1 or TRBD2 (6 bases each). Germline V gene lookup returns CDR1 MRHNA and CDR2 SNTAGT. V was clipped by 11 bases and J by 9 bases, with 20 bases between them. The CDR3 consists of 13 residues. The CDR3 sequence is CAGLKGGPLEQFF. The CDR3 coding sequence is TGTGCCGGCCTCAAGGGGGGTCCCCTTGAGCAGTTCTTC.

This clone appeared a few times. For the CDR3, the DNA is TGTGCCAGCAGTTTATCAGAACAGCCCCAGCATTTT. This codes for CASSLSEQPQHF. This sequence joins TRBV27 and TRBJ1-5; D remains unclear. V shed 0 bases and J shed 7 bases, with 4 bases lying between them. Germline CDR1 reads MNHEY; CDR2 reads SMNVEV (reference sequence). This CDR3 spans 12 amino acids.

This chain joins TRBV7-9 and TRBJ2-2, with a weak D call TRBD2 (6 bases). V lost 6 bases to trimming and J lost 1 base, with 15 bases between them. CDR1 is SEHNR, CDR2 FQNEAQ, per germline (reference sequence). The CDR3 loop spans 16 amino acids. CDR3 sequence reads: CASRTAGRRNTGELFF. As DNA, the CDR3 is TGTGCCAGCAGGACCGCGGGGAGGCGGAACACCGGGGAGCTGTTTTTT.

On this clone: This same CDR3 is encoded by further DNA sequences in the sample. The genes are TRBV29-1 and TRBJ2-1; 8 bases line up with TRBD2. Germline lookup yields CDR1 SQVTM and CDR2 ANQGSEA. The CDR3 totals 14 residues. The V and J ends lost 3 bases and 4 bases, in that order; junction bases with no gene match: 5. In DNA form, the CDR3 reads TGCAGCGTTGATAGAACGGGGGGGTACAATGAGCAGTTCTTC. It encodes CSVDRTGGYNEQFF.

This clone has just a few counts. V usage is TRBV7-8 and J usage is TRBJ2-7, with D perhaps matching TRBD1 (5 bases). Trimming shortened V by 4 bases and J by 2 bases, and 12 bases separated the two germline ends. This CDR3 has 14 amino acids. Germline V CDR1 and CDR2: SGHVS, FQNEAQ. As DNA, the CDR3 is TGTGCCAGCAGCTCTAGAGACAGTCCCTACGAGCAGTACTTC. As protein: CASSSRDSPYEQYF.

The gene calls are TRBV30 and TRBJ1-2; D remains ambiguous. The CDR3 covers 12 residues. The germline V gene encodes CDR1 GTSNPN and CDR2 SVGIG (reference sequence). Between the trimmed V and J ends, which lost 4 bases and 6 bases, there was a span of 12 bases. In DNA form, the CDR3 reads TGTGCCTGGACGGGAGGGATCCATGGCTACACCTTC. Its translation: CAWTGGIHGYTF.

This clone turned up a few times. The rearrangement joins TRBV25-1 to TRBJ2-1; no firm D call. Germline V gives CDR1 MGHDK, CDR2 SYGVNS. The CDR3 covers 11 residues. V was shortened by 1 base and J by 9 bases, with 4 bases between the two germline ends. CDR3 sequence (DNA): TGTGCCAGCAGTGAATCGGGTGAGCAGTTCTTC. It is translated as CASSESGEQFF. The full variable domain, rest sourced from reference TRBV25-1 and TRBJ2-1, is EADIYQTPRYLVIGTGKKITLECSQTMGHDKMYWYQQDPGMELHLIHYSYGVNSTEKGDLSSESTVSRIRTEHFPLTLESARPSHTSQYLCASSESGEQFFGPGTRLTVL.

This clone was recorded a few times. This chain uses TRBV7-9 with TRBJ1-1, with unresolved D. Germline assignment: CDR1 SEHNR and CDR2 FQNEAQ (reference sequence). The CDR3 loop spans 13 amino acids. V was trimmed by 5 bases and J by 0 bases, leaving 7 bases between them. This CDR3 is CASSLHMNTEAFF. In DNA, the CDR3 is TGTGCCAGCAGCCTACACATGAACACTGAAGCTTTCTTT. The full variable domain, completed using reference TRBV7-9 and TRBJ1-1, is DTGVSQNPRHKITKRGQNVTFRCDPISEHNRLYWYRQTLGQGPEFLTYFQNEAQLEKSRLLSDRFSAERPKGSFSTLEIQRTEQGDSAMYLCASSLHMNTEAFFGQGTRLTVV.